These 24 T cell receptor beta chains originate from one sample sequenced in a study of T cells in Graves' hyperthyroidism and ophthalmopathy. Regions amplified from RNA transcripts were the TCR beta CDR3 regions. Primed by the HTBI set, a first-round RT-PCR was run on the TCR CDR3. TCRdb reprocessed the multiplex PCR reads with MiXCR, giving one entry per CDR3 protein. This sample has approximately 590,000 distinct CDR3 sequences, with 15% to 18% found just once. The sequenced sample was blood. The receptors here all came from a woman younger than 45 with Graves' hyperthyroidism.

This clonotype came up many times. The CDR3 DNA reads TGTGCCAGCAGTTTAGTTGTTGCGGGAGTTAATACGCAGTATTTT. Translated: CASSLVVAGVNTQYF. V and J are TRBV28 and TRBJ2-3, with TRBD2 matching 7 bases. In germline, CDR1 is MDHEN, CDR2 SYDVKM. The J segment lost 7 bases and the V segment lost 2 bases, leaving 9 bases of the junction unmatched. This CDR3 comprises 15 residues.

The table lists this clonotype with many counts. This chain connects TRBV20-1 to TRBJ2-3; tentatively, D is TRBD2 (6 bases). The germline V and J ends were trimmed by 2 bases and 3 bases, with 18 bases remaining between them. The CDR3 covers 16 residues. In germline, CDR1 is DFQATT, CDR2 SNEGSKA (reference sequence). In nucleotides, the CDR3 is TGCAGTGCTAGACTAGCGCTCCCCCATGGGACAGATACGCAGTATTTT. The encoded protein is CSARLALPHGTDTQYF.

This clonotype was counted between two and nine times. The V and J genes are TRBV14 and TRBJ2-5, with D unresolved. Germline-derived CDR1 and CDR2 are SGHDN and FVKESK. This CDR3 has 12 residues. V lost 1 base and J 4 bases, leaving 4 bases between the germline ends. The CDR3 region has the DNA TGTGCCAGCAGCCAAGGTCTAGAGACCCAGTACTTC. Residues: CASSQGLETQYF.

This clonotype was seen many times. The chain joins TRBV3-1 to TRBJ2-5; D tentatively reads TRBD1 or TRBD2 (6 bases each). The CDR3 is 15 amino acids. The V end lost 0 bases, the J end lost 4 bases, and 12 bases lay between the germline ends. Germline CDR1 and CDR2: LGHDT and YNNKEL (reference sequence). The CDR3 sequence is CASSQDARGRETQYF. The CDR3 DNA follows: TGTGCCAGCAGCCAAGATGCCCGGGGGCGAGAGACCCAGTACTTC.

This clonotype was seen at least ten times. J is TRBJ2-3 and V is TRBV11-2, with 7 bases fitting TRBD1. The trim removed 6 bases at V and 0 bases at J, leaving 12 bases unmatched. This CDR3 is built from 17 residues. In germline, CDR1 is SGHAT, CDR2 FQNNGV. The chain's CDR3 is CASSSIDRAGSTDTQYF. As DNA, the CDR3 is TGTGCCAGCAGTTCAATAGACAGGGCAGGTAGCACAGATACGCAGTATTTT.

This clonotype appeared a few times. This sequence joins TRBV7-3 and TRBJ2-1, with D perhaps given as TRBD1 or TRBD2 (7 bases each). The germline V gene has CDR1 SGHTA and CDR2 FQGTGA. V was trimmed by 2 bases and J by 4 bases, leaving 12 bases between them. The CDR3 totals 15 residues. The chain's CDR3 is CASSLQGGEYNEQFF. The CDR3 nucleotides are TGTGCCAGCAGCTTACAGGGGGGGGAATACAATGAGCAGTTCTTC.

The sample holds many counts of this clonotype. The chain uses TRBV12-3 or TRBV12-4 and TRBJ1-4; D is perhaps TRBD1 (5 bases). V was trimmed by 4 bases and J by 8 bases, leaving 11 bases between them. CDR3 length equals 13 residues. CDR3 protein: CASSSGAGEKLFF. For the CDR3, the DNA is TGTGCCAGCAGTTCTGGGGCCGGGGAAAAACTGTTTTTT.

This clonotype showed up many times. The rearrangement links TRBV10-2 to TRBJ1-1; no clear D. With 2 bases removed from V and 4 bases from J, the gap between germline ends came to 5 bases. The CDR3 has 12 amino acids. From germline, CDR1 is WSHSY and CDR2 SAAADI. Written as DNA, the CDR3 is TGCGCCAGCAGTGAGGGGTCCACTGAAGCTTTCTTT. It translates to CASSEGSTEAFF.

This clonotype was picked up many times. V usage is TRBV7-3 and J usage is TRBJ2-1; a weak D match, TRBD2 (6 bases). The CDR3 extends over 14 amino acids. V was pared by 2 bases and J by 6 bases, with 11 bases between. Germline V lookup: CDR1 SGHTA, CDR2 FQGTGA. CDR3 residues: CASSLDRGSNEQFF. In DNA, the CDR3 is TGTGCCAGCAGCTTAGATCGGGGGAGCAATGAGCAGTTCTTC.

This clonotype was detected many times. This CDR3 reads CASSYRGLANTRRDTQYF. The CDR3 DNA is TGTGCCAGCAGTTACCGGGGACTAGCGAATACCCGAAGAGATACGCAGTATTTT. The V call is TRBV6-6, the J call TRBJ2-3; TRBD2 matches at 10 bases. The V gene end was trimmed by 2 bases and the J gene end by 5 bases; junction bases not matched to a gene: 13. This CDR3 region has 18 residues. The V gene's germline CDR1 is MNHNY and CDR2 SVGAGI (reference sequence).

This clonotype has ten or more counts. V usage is TRBV3-1 and J usage is TRBJ1-5; D ambiguous. The CDR3 runs to 15 residues. Germline CDR1 and CDR2: LGHDT and YNNKEL (reference sequence). V lost 4 bases to trimming and J lost 0 bases, with 10 bases between them. CDR3 bases: TGTGCCAGCAGCCCCGGTCGGGGTAGCAATCAGCCCCAGCATTTT. Translation: CASSPGRGSNQPQHF.

The V gene is TRBV7-3, the J gene TRBJ1-6; no definite D call. CDR3 length: 13 amino acids. Germline-derived CDR1 and CDR2 are SGHTA and FQGTGA. Trimming took off 2 bases at V and 11 bases at J, with 10 bases between the two ends. The CDR3 loop is CASSLESRTPLHF. CDR3 coding DNA: TGTGCCAGCAGCTTAGAGTCTAGAACACCCCTCCACTTT.

This clonotype appeared many times. V gene TRBV27 combines with J gene TRBJ2-1; D unresolved. V was clipped by 5 bases and J by 9 bases, with 17 bases between them. CDR3 size: 14 residues. CDR1 and CDR2 (germline): MNHEY, SMNVEV (reference sequence). The CDR3 bases are TGTGCCAGCAGTCCGTCCGCGCCCCTAGGTGAGCAGTTCTTC. As protein: CASSPSAPLGEQFF.

There are a few counts of this clonotype. This may arise from a read error, as a much more abundant clone is one base away. The J gene is TRBJ1-1, the V gene TRBV28, with D unclear. The CDR3 runs to 12 residues. Germline lookup yields CDR1 MDHEN and CDR2 SYDVKM. Here the CDR3 DNA reads TGTGTCACCTCTGTGGGGAACACTGAAGCTTTCTTT. Translated, it gives CVTSVGNTEAFF.

This clonotype was found many times. The chain combines TRBV7-6 with TRBJ2-1, with D possibly TRBD1 on 5 matching bases. CDR1 SGHVS and CDR2 FNYEAQ come from the germline V gene. With 3 bases removed from V and 6 bases from J, the gap between germline ends came to 15 bases. This CDR3 region has 15 residues. CDR3 sequence (DNA): TGTGCCAGCAGCTTTGACAGCCTAACCTCCAATGAGCAGTTCTTC. This codes for CASSFDSLTSNEQFF.

DNA of the CDR3: TGCAGTGCTAGAACCCGCCCTAGCGGGAGAAGTCATGAGCAGTTCTTC. It is translated as CSARTRPSGRSHEQFF. The chain carries TRBV20-1 and TRBJ2-1; TRBD2 matches 10 bases. This CDR3 is built from 16 residues. V was clipped by 2 bases and J by 8 bases; unmatched bases: 12. Germline V lookup: CDR1 DFQATT, CDR2 SNEGSKA (reference sequence).

Many counts were recorded for this clonotype. V is TRBV20-1 and J is TRBJ1-1; D not certain. The CDR3 has 15 amino acids. V lost 6 bases and J 4 bases, leaving 21 bases between the germline ends. Germline V gives CDR1 DFQATT, CDR2 SNEGSKA (reference sequence). The CDR3 region has the DNA TGCAGTGCCCTGGGCAGGCAGGTGGTCGGCACTGAAGCTTTCTTT. This sequence encodes CSALGRQVVGTEAFF.

CDR3 amino acids: CASRRTGDGSPLHF. The CDR3, as DNA: TGTGCCAGCAGACGGACAGGGGACGGTTCACCCCTCCACTTT. The chain joins TRBV5-6 to TRBJ1-6, with 9 bases that match TRBD1. Germline V lookup: CDR1 SGHDT, CDR2 YYEEEE. With 5 bases clipped from V and 9 bases from J, the junction kept 6 bases outside the gene matches. This CDR3 region has 14 residues.

The sample holds a few counts of this clonotype. The chain recombines TRBV7-9 with TRBJ1-4; no clear D gene. CDR3 length equals 14 residues. V lost 6 bases and J lost 6, with 14 bases in between. Per the germline V gene, CDR1 is SEHNR and CDR2 is FQNEAQ (reference sequence). The chain's CDR3 is CASRPLARDEKLFF. The DNA for the CDR3 is TGTGCCAGCAGGCCCCTGGCGCGGGATGAAAAACTGTTTTTT.

This clonotype was counted at least ten times. This sequence joins TRBV12-3 or TRBV12-4 and TRBJ2-3; D gene unclear. Between the trimmed V and J ends, which lost 2 bases and 5 bases, there was a span of 5 bases. This CDR3 comprises 12 residues. The CDR3 DNA reads as TGTGCCAGCAGTTTATTTCAAGATACGCAGTATTTT. Translated, it gives CASSLFQDTQYF.

This clonotype was picked up many times. The genes are TRBV18 and TRBJ2-7; 7 nucleotides line up with TRBD1. The germline gives CDR1 KGHSH, CDR2 LQKENI. The length of the CDR3 is 14 residues. The trim removed 4 bases at V and 0 bases at J, leaving 3 bases unmatched. For the CDR3, the DNA is TGTGCCAGCTCACAAGGGACAGTCTCCTACGAGCAGTACTTC. Translating gives CASSQGTVSYEQYF.

This clonotype appeared a few times. The genes are TRBV29-1 and TRBJ2-7; 12 bases agree with TRBD2. Germline V CDR1 and CDR2: SQVTM, ANQGSEA. The CDR3 sequence is 14 residues long. The J segment lost 7 bases and the V segment lost 6 bases, leaving 10 bases of the junction unmatched. For the CDR3, the DNA is TGCAGCGTGAGACTAGCGGGAGCCCACTGGGAGCAGTACTTC. It codes for CSVRLAGAHWEQYF.

This clonotype was found many times. The chain links TRBV12-3 or TRBV12-4 to TRBJ1-5; the D is unclear. V lost 5 bases to trimming and J lost 11 bases, with 19 bases between them. There are 14 residues in the CDR3. DNA for the CDR3: TGTGCCAGCAGTACCTCACGGGAACGGTCGGCCCAGCATTTT. Its protein is CASSTSRERSAQHF.

This clonotype has just a few counts. The V gene is TRBV9, the J gene TRBJ2-2, with 9 bases lining up with TRBD1. Germline V lookup: CDR1 SGDLS, CDR2 YYNGEE. V was clipped by 0 bases and J by 11 bases; unmatched bases: 8. The CDR3 is made up of 15 amino acids. CDR3 residues: CASSVEGNRGRELFF. CDR3 nucleotide sequence: TGTGCCAGCAGCGTAGAGGGAAACAGGGGGCGTGAGCTGTTTTTT.